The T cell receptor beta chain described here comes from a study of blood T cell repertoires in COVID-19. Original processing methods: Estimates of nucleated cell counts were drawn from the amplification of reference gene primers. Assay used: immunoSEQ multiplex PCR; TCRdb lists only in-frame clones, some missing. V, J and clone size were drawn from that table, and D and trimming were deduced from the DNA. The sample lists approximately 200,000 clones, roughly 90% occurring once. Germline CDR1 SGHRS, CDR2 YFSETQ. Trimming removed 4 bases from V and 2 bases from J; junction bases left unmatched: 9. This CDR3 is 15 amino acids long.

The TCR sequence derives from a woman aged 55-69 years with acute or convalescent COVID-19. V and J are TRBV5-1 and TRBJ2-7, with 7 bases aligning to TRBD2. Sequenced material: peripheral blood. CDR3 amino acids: CASSTSAGITYEQYF. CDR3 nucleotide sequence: TGCGCCAGCAGCACCTCAGCGGGAATCACCTACGAGCAGTACTTC.